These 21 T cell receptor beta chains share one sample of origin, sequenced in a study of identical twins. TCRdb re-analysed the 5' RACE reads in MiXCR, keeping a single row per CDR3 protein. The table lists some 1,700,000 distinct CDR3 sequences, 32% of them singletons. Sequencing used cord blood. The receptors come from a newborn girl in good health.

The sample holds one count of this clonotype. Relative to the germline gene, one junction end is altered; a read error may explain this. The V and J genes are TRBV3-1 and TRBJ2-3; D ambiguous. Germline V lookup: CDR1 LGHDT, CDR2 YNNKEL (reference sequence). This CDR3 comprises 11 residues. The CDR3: CAGSQRHTQYF. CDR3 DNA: TGTGCCGGCAGCCAACGACATACGCAGTATTTT.

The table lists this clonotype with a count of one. This CDR3 reads CSARDERLFTDTQYF. The CDR3 bases are TGCAGTGCTAGAGATGAGAGACTGTTCACAGATACGCAGTATTTT. The J gene is TRBJ2-3, the V gene TRBV20-1; D not certain. Germline-derived CDR1 and CDR2 are DFQATT and SNEGSKA (reference sequence). Trimming cost V 0 bases and J 2 bases, with 12 bases left between them. The CDR3 has 15 amino acids.

This CDR3 reads CSARRTGGPYGYTF. CDR3 bases: TGCAGTGCTAGACGGACAGGGGGTCCCTATGGCTACACCTTC. The chain uses TRBV20-1 and TRBJ1-2, with TRBD1 matching over 10 bases. Germline values: CDR1 DFQATT, CDR2 SNEGSKA (reference sequence). Germline trimming cut 2 bases from V and 4 bases from J; bases unmatched to any gene: 4. This CDR3 comprises 14 residues.

The CDR3 DNA sequence: TGTGCCAGCAGCACTAGCGAATACACCGGGGAGCTGTTTTTT. Residues: CASSTSEYTGELFF. The chain employs TRBV2 and TRBJ2-2; TRBD2 agrees at 7 bases. With 6 bases clipped from V and 3 bases from J, the junction kept 4 bases outside the gene matches. The length of the CDR3 is 14 residues. Per germline, CDR1 SNHLY and CDR2 FYNNEI.

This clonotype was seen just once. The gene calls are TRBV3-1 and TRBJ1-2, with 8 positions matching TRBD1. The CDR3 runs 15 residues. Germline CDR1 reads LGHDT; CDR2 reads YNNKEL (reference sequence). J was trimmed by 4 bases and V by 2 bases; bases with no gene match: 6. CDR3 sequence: CASSQISGGGYGYTF. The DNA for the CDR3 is TGTGCCAGCAGCCAAATATCAGGGGGCGGCTATGGCTACACCTTC.

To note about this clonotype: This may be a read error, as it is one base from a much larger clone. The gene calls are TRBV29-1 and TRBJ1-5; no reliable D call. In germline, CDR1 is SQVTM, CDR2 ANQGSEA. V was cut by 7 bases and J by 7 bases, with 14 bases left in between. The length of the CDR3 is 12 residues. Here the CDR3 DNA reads TGCAGCGCTAGAGCGACGGGACAGCCCCAGCATTTT. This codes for CSARATGQPQHF. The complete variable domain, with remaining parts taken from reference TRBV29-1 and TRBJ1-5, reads SAVISQKPSRDICQRGTSLTIQCQVDSQVTMMFWYRQQPGQSLTLIATANQGSEATYESGFVIDKFPISRPNLTFSTLTVSNMSPEDSSIYLCSARATGQPQHFGDGTRLSIL.

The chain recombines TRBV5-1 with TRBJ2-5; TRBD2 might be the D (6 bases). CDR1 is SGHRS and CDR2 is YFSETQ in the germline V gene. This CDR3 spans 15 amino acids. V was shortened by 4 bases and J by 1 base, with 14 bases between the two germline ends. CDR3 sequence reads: CASSALISGQETQYF. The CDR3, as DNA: TGCGCCAGCAGCGCACTCATTAGCGGCCAAGAGACCCAGTACTTC.

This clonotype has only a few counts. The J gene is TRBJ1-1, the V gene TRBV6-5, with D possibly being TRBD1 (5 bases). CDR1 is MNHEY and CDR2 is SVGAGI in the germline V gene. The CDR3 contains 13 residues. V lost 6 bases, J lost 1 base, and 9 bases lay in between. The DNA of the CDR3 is TGTGCCAGCAGCAGGGCCTCGAACACTGAAGCTTTCTTT. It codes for CASSRASNTEAFF.

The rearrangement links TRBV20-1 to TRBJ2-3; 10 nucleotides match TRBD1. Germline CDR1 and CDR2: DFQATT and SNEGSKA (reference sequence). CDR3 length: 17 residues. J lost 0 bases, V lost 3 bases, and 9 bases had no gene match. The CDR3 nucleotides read TGCAGTGCTAGGACTCCGGGACAGGGGTCTAGCACAGATACGCAGTATTTT. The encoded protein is CSARTPGQGSSTDTQYF.

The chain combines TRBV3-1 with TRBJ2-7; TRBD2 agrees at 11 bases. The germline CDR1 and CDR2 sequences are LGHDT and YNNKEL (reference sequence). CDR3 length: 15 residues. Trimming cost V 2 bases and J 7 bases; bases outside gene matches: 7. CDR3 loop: CASSQLAGGHNEQYF. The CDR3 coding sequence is TGTGCCAGCAGCCAACTAGCGGGGGGCCACAATGAGCAGTACTTC.

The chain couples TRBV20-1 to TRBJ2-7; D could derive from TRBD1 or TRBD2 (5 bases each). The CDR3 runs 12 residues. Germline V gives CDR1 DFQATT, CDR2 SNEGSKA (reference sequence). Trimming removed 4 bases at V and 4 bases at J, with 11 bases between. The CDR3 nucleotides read TGCAGTGCTATTCCGGGGCCGTACGAGCAGTACTTC. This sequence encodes CSAIPGPYEQYF.

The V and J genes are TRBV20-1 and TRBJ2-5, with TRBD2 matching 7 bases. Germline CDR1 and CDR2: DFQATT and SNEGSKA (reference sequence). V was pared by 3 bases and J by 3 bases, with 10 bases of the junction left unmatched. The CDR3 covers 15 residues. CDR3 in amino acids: CSASSPSGTKETQYF. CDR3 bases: TGCAGTGCTAGCTCGCCTAGCGGAACAAAAGAGACCCAGTACTTC.

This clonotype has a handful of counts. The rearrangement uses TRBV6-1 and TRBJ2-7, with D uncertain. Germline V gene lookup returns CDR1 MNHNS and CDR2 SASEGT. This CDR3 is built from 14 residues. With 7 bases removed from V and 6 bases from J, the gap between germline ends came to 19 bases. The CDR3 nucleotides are TGTGCCAGCACGGCAGCTACTAAGCTACGCGAGCAGTACTTC. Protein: CASTAATKLREQYF.

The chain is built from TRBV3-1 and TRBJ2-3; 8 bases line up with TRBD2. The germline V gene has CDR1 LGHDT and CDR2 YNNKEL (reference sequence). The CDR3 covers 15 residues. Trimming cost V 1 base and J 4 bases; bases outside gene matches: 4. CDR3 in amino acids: CASSQAGGAADTQYF. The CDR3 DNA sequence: TGTGCCAGCAGCCAAGCCGGGGGGGCCGCAGATACGCAGTATTTT.

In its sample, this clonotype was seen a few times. The chain's CDR3 is CATSDSPGRGRSGLNNEQFF. The CDR3 DNA follows: TGTGCCACCAGTGATTCCCCCGGCAGGGGCCGTAGCGGCCTCAACAATGAGCAGTTCTTC. The gene calls are TRBV24-1 and TRBJ2-1; D could derive from TRBD1 or TRBD2 (6 bases each). In germline, CDR1 is KGHDR, CDR2 SFDVKD. V was pared by 2 bases and J by 5 bases, with 27 bases between. The CDR3 length is 20 residues.

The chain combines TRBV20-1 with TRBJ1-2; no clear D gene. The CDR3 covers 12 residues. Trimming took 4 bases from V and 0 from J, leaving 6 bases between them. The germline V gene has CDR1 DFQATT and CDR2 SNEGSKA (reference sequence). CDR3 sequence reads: CSAMVSNYGYTF. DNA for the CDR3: TGCAGTGCTATGGTCTCTAACTATGGCTACACCTTC.

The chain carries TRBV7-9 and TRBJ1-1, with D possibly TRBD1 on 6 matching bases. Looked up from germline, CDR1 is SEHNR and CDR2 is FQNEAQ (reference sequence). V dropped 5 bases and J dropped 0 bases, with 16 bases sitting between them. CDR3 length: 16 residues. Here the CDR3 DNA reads TGTGCCAGCAGCCCAATCTCAGGGGTATTGAACACTGAAGCTTTCTTT. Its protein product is CASSPISGVLNTEAFF.

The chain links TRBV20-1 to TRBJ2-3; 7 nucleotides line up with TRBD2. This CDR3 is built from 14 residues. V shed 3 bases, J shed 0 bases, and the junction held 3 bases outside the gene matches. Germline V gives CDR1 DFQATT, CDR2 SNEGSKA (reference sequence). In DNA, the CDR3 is TGCAGTGCTAGCGGGAGGCTCAGCACAGATACGCAGTATTTT. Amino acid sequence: CSASGRLSTDTQYF.

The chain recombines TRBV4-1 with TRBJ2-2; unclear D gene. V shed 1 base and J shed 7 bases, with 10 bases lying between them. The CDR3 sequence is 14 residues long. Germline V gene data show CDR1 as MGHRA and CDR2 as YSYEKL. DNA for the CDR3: TGCGCCAGCAGCCAAGGTGCGAGAGACGGGGAGCTGTTTTTT. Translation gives CASSQGARDGELFF.

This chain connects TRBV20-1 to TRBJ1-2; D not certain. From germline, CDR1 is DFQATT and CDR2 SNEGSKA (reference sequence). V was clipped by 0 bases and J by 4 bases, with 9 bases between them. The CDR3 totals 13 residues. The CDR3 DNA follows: TGCAGTGCTAGAGATCCGGCGGCCTATGGCTACACCTTC. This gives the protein CSARDPAAYGYTF.

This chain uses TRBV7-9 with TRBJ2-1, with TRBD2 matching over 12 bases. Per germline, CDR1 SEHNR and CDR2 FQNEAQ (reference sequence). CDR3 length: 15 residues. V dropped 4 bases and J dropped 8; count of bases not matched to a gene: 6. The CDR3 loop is CASSSRLAGVHEQFF. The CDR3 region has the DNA TGTGCCAGCAGCTCCAGACTAGCGGGAGTCCATGAGCAGTTCTTC.